Each of the 31 T cell receptor beta chains below was sequenced from the same sample in a study of T cells expressing NK-cell markers. No DNA is given; TCRdb re-called the 5' RACE reads and lists each CDR3 protein once. This listing includes about 140,000 distinct CDR3 sequences. Input material: blood T cells: a sorted CD56 or NKG2C T cell subset, CD4+ or CD8+ T cells, or bulk PBMC T cells (not recorded which). The receptors were gathered from a man aged 18 to 30 in good health.

This chain uses TRBV5-1 with TRBJ2-7. This CDR3 region has 13 residues. Germline V gene sequence: CDR1 SGHRS, CDR2 YFSETQ. The CDR3 loop is CASSIGSVYEQYF.

The rearrangement uses TRBV11-2 and TRBJ2-1; TCRdb calls TRBD2, which cannot be checked without DNA. The CDR3 contains 20 residues. Germline V lookup: CDR1 SGHAT, CDR2 FQNNGV. The CDR3 region is CASSFPRETSGEGSYNEQFF.

The J gene is TRBJ2-1, the V gene TRBV7-2; TCRdb gives TRBD1 as the D gene, but with no DNA this cannot be confirmed. Looked up from germline, CDR1 is SGHTA and CDR2 is FQGNSA. The CDR3 contains 12 residues. CDR3 sequence reads: CASSTPTPGQFF.

The J gene is TRBJ2-3, the V gene TRBV6-5. The CDR3 covers 13 residues. Per the germline V gene, CDR1 is MNHEY and CDR2 is SVGAGI. The CDR3 sequence: CASSYSSADTQYF.

This sequence joins TRBV6-5 and TRBJ2-1; with no DNA, the TCRdb D assignment of TRBD2 cannot be verified. Germline values: CDR1 MNHEY, CDR2 SVGAGI. CDR3 size: 11 residues. The chain's CDR3 is CASSVRGEQFF.

The chain is built from TRBV6-5 and TRBJ2-5; the D call of TRBD2 rests on TCRdb alone, since no DNA is present to check it. This CDR3 has 19 residues. Per the germline V gene, CDR1 is MNHEY and CDR2 is SVGAGI. CDR3 sequence: CASSYPTGNLAGVQETQYF.

This chain uses TRBV14 with TRBJ2-7; the TCRdb call, TRBD1, lacks DNA for checking. CDR1 is SGHDN and CDR2 is FVKESK in the germline V gene. This CDR3 is built from 16 residues. The CDR3 here is CASSQRVLDRGFEQYF.

The chain uses TRBV28 and TRBJ2-7; TCRdb gives TRBD1 as the D gene, but with no DNA this cannot be confirmed. Germline V lookup: CDR1 MDHEN, CDR2 SYDVKM. The length of the CDR3 is 15 residues. This CDR3 is CASSLWGVGSYEQYF.

This sequence joins TRBV7-9 and TRBJ2-2; TCRdb's D gene call, TRBD2, goes unchecked for lack of DNA. This CDR3 contains 16 residues. CDR1 is SEHNR, CDR2 FQNEAQ, per germline (reference sequence). The CDR3 sequence: CASSSTSGSITGELFF. Looking up the rest from reference TRBV7-9 and TRBJ2-2 gives the full variable domain: DTGVSQNPRHKITKRGQNVTFRCDPISEHNRLYWYRQTLGQGPEFLTYFQNEAQLEKSRLLSDRFSAERPKGSFSTLEIQRTEQGDSAMYLCASSSTSGSITGELFFGEGSRLTVL.

This rearrangement joins TRBV6-5 to TRBJ2-2; TCRdb indicates TRBD2, and absent DNA this call remains unverified. The CDR3 consists of 13 residues. Germline CDR1 MNHEY, CDR2 SVGAGI. CDR3 sequence reads: CASSYKREDKLFF.

The J gene is TRBJ2-2, the V gene TRBV2; TCRdb designates TRBD2, a call that cannot be tested without DNA. Germline assignment: CDR1 SNHLY and CDR2 FYNNEI. The CDR3 has 15 amino acids. The CDR3 loop is CASSDSSGLSGELFF.

This chain links TRBV7-8 with TRBJ2-1; TCRdb designates TRBD2, a call that cannot be tested without DNA. Per the germline V gene, CDR1 is SGHVS and CDR2 is FQNEAQ. This CDR3 region has 18 residues. CDR3 loop: CASSLLAGQQSSYNEQFF. The full variable domain, in which reference TRBV7-8 and TRBJ2-1 provide the parts outside the CDR3, is GAGVSQSPRYKVAKRGQDVALRCDPISGHVSLFWYQQALGQGPEFLTYFQNEAQLDKSGLPSDRFFAERPEGSVSTLKIQRTQQEDSAVYLCASSLLAGQQSSYNEQFFGPGTRLTVL.

V usage is TRBV7-8 and J usage is TRBJ2-1. The CDR3 is made up of 18 amino acids. Germline CDR1 is SGHVS and CDR2 is FQNEAQ. The CDR3 protein is CASSLDEVREISYNEQFF.

The chain employs TRBV4-3 and TRBJ2-7; the D call of TRBD1 rests on TCRdb alone, since no DNA is present to check it. The CDR3 covers 16 residues. Germline CDR1 and CDR2: LGHNA and YSLEER. CDR3: CASSQDRAGGPSEQYF.

The chain is built from TRBV29-1 and TRBJ2-4; TCRdb picks TRBD1, but there is no DNA to check that call. Germline assignment: CDR1 SQVTM and CDR2 ANQGSEA. There are 12 residues in the CDR3. The CDR3 reads CSVWGQQNIQYF.

The chain couples TRBV4-3 to TRBJ2-2. The CDR3 loop spans 16 amino acids. Germline assignment: CDR1 LGHNA and CDR2 YSLEER. The CDR3 spells CASSQDSETNTGELFF.

The J gene is TRBJ2-3, the V gene TRBV12-3 or TRBV12-4; TCRdb names TRBD1, which stays unverified in the absence of DNA. The CDR3 is 14 residues long. CDR3 region: CASFVQGESDTQYF.

The rearrangement uses TRBV11-2 and TRBJ2-1; TCRdb lists TRBD1, though no DNA is available to test this call. The CDR3 has 14 amino acids. Germline V gene lookup returns CDR1 SGHAT and CDR2 FQNNGV. The CDR3 loop reads CASSLGVIYNEQFF.

The rearrangement links TRBV28 to TRBJ2-3; there is no DNA to check the TCRdb D call of TRBD2. Germline CDR1 is MDHEN and CDR2 is SYDVKM. CDR3 size: 16 residues. The CDR3 sequence is CASSLLAGGQGDTQYF.

This sequence joins TRBV4-1 and TRBJ2-1; TCRdb gives TRBD2 as the D gene, but with no DNA this cannot be confirmed. CDR3 length: 13 amino acids. Germline V gene sequence: CDR1 MGHRA, CDR2 YSYEKL. The CDR3 spells CASSQDTLRGLFF.

This chain's CDR3 is CAISEGQVNNEQFF. The rearrangement links TRBV10-3 to TRBJ2-1; the TCRdb D gene call, TRBD1, has no DNA to confirm it. Germline CDR1 and CDR2: ENHRY and SYGVKD. CDR3 length equals 14 residues.

This chain links TRBV29-1 with TRBJ2-3; TCRdb outputs TRBD2, but without DNA this stays unchecked. The germline gives CDR1 SQVTM, CDR2 ANQGSEA. This CDR3 spans 20 amino acids. CDR3 protein: CSVELPLTSGRTGGTDTQYF.

The gene calls are TRBV27 and TRBJ2-1; TCRdb's D gene call, TRBD1, goes unchecked for lack of DNA. This CDR3 comprises 13 residues. Germline V lookup: CDR1 MNHEY, CDR2 SMNVEV (reference sequence). This CDR3 reads CASSFGGLNEQFF.

This chain connects TRBV6-2 or TRBV6-3 to TRBJ2-7; checking the TCRdb D call of TRBD2 is not possible without DNA. There are 14 residues in the CDR3. The V gene's germline CDR1 is MNHEY and CDR2 SVGEGT. The CDR3 loop is CASSIAGVNYEQYF.

This sequence joins TRBV6-1 and TRBJ2-7; the TRBD2 assignment by TCRdb is unverifiable without DNA. Germline V gives CDR1 MNHNS, CDR2 SASEGT. The CDR3 runs 13 residues. CDR3 loop: CASGIRFDYEQYF.

This chain joins TRBV2 and TRBJ2-1; without DNA, the TCRdb call of TRBD2 cannot be checked. The CDR3 sequence is 15 residues long. Germline values: CDR1 SNHLY, CDR2 FYNNEI. The CDR3 sequence: CASSDWGLAPNEQFF.

The chain joins TRBV19 to TRBJ1-1; no DNA is available, so the TRBD1 call from TCRdb remains unchecked. CDR1 is LNHDA and CDR2 is SQIVND in the germline V gene (reference sequence). The CDR3 runs 16 residues. The CDR3 is CASSMRDRGRDTEAFF.

The chain recombines TRBV6-1 with TRBJ2-1; the TRBD1 assignment by TCRdb is unverifiable without DNA. The CDR3 consists of 14 residues. Germline V CDR1 and CDR2: MNHNS, SASEGT. CDR3 loop: CASSILQANNEQFF.

This rearrangement joins TRBV12-3 or TRBV12-4 to TRBJ2-3; no DNA is available, so the TRBD1 call from TCRdb remains unchecked. The length of the CDR3 is 14 residues. CDR3 region: CASSSGPRGDTQYF.

J is TRBJ2-2 and V is TRBV12-3 or TRBV12-4; TCRdb outputs TRBD1, but without DNA this stays unchecked. The CDR3 is made up of 17 amino acids. The chain's CDR3 is CASSPNWDTWNTGELFF.

The chain uses TRBV7-9 and TRBJ2-5; the D gene TCRdb calls, TRBD2, cannot be checked with no DNA. The CDR3 totals 18 residues. Germline assignment: CDR1 SEHNR and CDR2 FQNEAQ (reference sequence). The CDR3 sequence: CASSYRPTSGSSQETQYF.